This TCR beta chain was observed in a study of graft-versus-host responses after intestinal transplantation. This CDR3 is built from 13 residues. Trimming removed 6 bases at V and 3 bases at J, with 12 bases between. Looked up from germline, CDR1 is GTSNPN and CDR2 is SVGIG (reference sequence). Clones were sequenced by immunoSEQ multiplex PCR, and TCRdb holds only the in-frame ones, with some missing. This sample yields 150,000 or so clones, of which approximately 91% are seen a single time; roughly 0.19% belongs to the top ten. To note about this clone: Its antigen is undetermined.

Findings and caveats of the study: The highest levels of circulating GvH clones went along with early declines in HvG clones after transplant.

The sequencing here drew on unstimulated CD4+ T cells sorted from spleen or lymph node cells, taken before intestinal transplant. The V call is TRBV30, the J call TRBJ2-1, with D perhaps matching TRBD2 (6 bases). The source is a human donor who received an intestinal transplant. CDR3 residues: CACSRGIYNEQFF. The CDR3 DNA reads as TGTGCCTGCTCGCGGGGAATCTACAATGAGCAGTTCTTC.